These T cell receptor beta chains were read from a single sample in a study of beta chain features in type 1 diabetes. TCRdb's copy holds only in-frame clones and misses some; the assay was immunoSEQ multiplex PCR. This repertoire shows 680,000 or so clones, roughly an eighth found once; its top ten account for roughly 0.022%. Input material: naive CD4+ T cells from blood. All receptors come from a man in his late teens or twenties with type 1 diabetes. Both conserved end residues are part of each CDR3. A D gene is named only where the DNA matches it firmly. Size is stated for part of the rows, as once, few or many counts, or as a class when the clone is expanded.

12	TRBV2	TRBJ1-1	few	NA	TGTGCCAGCAGTGGTCGGATGATTGAAGCTTTCTTT	CASSGRMIEAFF
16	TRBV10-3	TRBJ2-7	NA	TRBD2	TGTGCCATCAGTGTGGGAACTAGCGGGGGATCCTACGAGCAGTACTTC	CAISVGTSGGSYEQYF
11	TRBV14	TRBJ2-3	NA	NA	TGTGCCAGCAGCCAGTCAGATACGCAGTATTTT	CASSQSDTQYF
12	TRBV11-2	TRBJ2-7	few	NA	TGTGCCAGTAGGGGGAACGCCTACGAGCAGTACTTC	CASRGNAYEQYF
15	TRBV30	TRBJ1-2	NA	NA	TGTGCCTGGGCCCACGGGGTCCCAGGGATCTATGGCTACACCTTC	CAWAHGVPGIYGYTF
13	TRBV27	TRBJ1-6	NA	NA	TGTGCCAGCAGAGCCGTTTGGGATTCACCCCTCCACTTT	CASRAVWDSPLHF
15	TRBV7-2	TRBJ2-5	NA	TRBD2	TGTGCCAGCAGCTTAGGACCGGGGGGTGTCGAGACCCAGTACTTC	CASSLGPGGVETQYF
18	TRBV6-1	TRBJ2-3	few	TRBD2	TGTGCCAGCAGTGCTGGCCCGTCTAGCGGGGGTTGGTTGCATACGCAGTATTTT	CASSAGPSSGGWLHTQYF
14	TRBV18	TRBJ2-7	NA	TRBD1	TGTGCCAGCTCCCTGACGACAGGGTCTGACGAGCAGTACTTC	CASSLTTGSDEQYF
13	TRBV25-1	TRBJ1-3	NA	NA	TGTGCCAGCGGCTACACCTCTGGAAACACCATATATTTT	CASGYTSGNTIYF
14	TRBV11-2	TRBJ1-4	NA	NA	TGTGCCAGCAGCTTAGTGCCAGGTCGGGGAAAACTGTTTTTT	CASSLVPGRGKLFF
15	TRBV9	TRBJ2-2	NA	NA	TGTGCCAGCAGCTACCGGGGGGCTGGGGCCGGGGAGCTGTTTTTT	CASSYRGAGAGELFF
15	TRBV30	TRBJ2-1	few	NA	TGTGCCTGGGTCCGGGGCGGGCTTTCCTACAATGAGCAGTTCTTC	CAWVRGGLSYNEQFF
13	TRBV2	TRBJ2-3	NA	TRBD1	TGTGCCAGCAGGGGGACAGAAACAGATACGCAGTATTTT	CASRGTETDTQYF
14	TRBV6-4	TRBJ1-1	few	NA	TGTGCCAGCAGTCCAAGCGAACAGGGCGCTGAAGCTTTCTTT	CASSPSEQGAEAFF
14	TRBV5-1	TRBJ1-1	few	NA	TGCGCCAGCAGTAATACTTGGGGGAACACTGAAGCTTTCTTT	CASSNTWGNTEAFF
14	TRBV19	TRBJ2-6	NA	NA	TGTGCCAGTAGTATCCGCCCTGGGGCCAACGTCCTGACTTTC	CASSIRPGANVLTF
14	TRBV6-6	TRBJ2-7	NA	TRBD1	TGTGCCAGCAGGACGGGACAGGGTTCCTACGAGCAGTACTTC	CASRTGQGSYEQYF
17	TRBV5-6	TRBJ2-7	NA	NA	TGTGCCAGCAGCTTGGATCCGGGGACCGGATTAGGCCACGAGCAGTACTTC	CASSLDPGTGLGHEQYF
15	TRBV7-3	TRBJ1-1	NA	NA	TGTGCCAGCAGCCCCCGGACGGCTATCGGCACTGAAGCTTTCTTT	CASSPRTAIGTEAFF
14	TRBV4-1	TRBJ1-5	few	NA	TGCGCCAGCAGCCAAGTCCTCCAAAATCAGCCCCAGCATTTT	CASSQVLQNQPQHF
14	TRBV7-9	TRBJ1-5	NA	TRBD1	TGTGCCAGCAGCGTCACAGGGGTAAGTCAGCCCCAGCATTTT	CASSVTGVSQPQHF
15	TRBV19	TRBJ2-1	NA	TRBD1	TGTGCCAGTAGTATAGGGGGACAGGGACCCCGTGAGCAGTTCTTC	CASSIGGQGPREQFF
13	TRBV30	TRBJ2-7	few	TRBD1	TGTGCCTGGAGCCAAGGACAGGCGCGAGAGCAGTACTTC	CAWSQGQAREQYF
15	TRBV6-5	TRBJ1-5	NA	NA	TGTGCCAGCAGTCGGACGGCGCGAGGCAATCAGCCCCAGCATTTT	CASSRTARGNQPQHF
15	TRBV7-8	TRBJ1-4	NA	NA	TGTGCCAGCAGCTTATCCTCAGGGACTAATGAAAAACTGTTTTTT	CASSLSSGTNEKLFF
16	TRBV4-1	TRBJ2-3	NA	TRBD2	TGCGCCAGCAGCCAACTAGCGGGGACATTGCGAGATACGCAGTATTTT	CASSQLAGTLRDTQYF
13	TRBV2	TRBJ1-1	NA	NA	TGTGCCAGCTGGCGGAGGGTCGGCACTGAAGCTTTCTTT	CASWRRVGTEAFF
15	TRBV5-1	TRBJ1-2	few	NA	TGCGCCAGCAGCCACCTACAGGGACCTAACTATGGCTACACCTTC	CASSHLQGPNYGYTF
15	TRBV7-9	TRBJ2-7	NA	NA	TGTGCCAGCAGCTTACTCGGCAGGGGGAGGAACGAGCAGTACTTC	CASSLLGRGRNEQYF
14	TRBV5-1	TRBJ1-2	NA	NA	TGCGCCAGCAGTCCCAGGACAGCTAACTATGGCTACACCTTC	CASSPRTANYGYTF
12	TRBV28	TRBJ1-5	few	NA	TGTGCCAGCAGTCCGCCCGGGCAGGGCATGCATTTT	CASSPPGQGMHF
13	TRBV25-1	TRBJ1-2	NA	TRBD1	TGTGCCAGCAAAGGACGAGACAGGGACGGCTACACCTTC	CASKGRDRDGYTF
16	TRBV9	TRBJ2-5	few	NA	TGTGCCAGCAGCGTAGCGTTTGGGGGGACCCAAGAGACCCAGTACTTC	CASSVAFGGTQETQYF
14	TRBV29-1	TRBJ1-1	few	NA	TGCAGCGTTGCGGACCCCCCAGAGAACACTGAAGCTTTCTTT	CSVADPPENTEAFF
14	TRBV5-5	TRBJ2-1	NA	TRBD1	TGTGCCAGCAGCTTCCGGACAGGGAGCGATGAGCAGTTCTTC	CASSFRTGSDEQFF
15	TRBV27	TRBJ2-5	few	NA	TGTGCCAGCACCTCCCTCGGGACTTCAGGGGAGACCCAGTACTTC	CASTSLGTSGETQYF
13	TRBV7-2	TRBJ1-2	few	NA	TGTGCCAGCAGCCTGGACAGCTTCTATGGCTACACCTTC	CASSLDSFYGYTF
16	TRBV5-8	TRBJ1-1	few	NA	TGTGCCAGCAGCTTGTCCCCGGGGGAAATGTATGGTGAAGCTTTCTTT	CASSLSPGEMYGEAFF
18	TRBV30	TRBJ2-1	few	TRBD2	TGTGCCTGGAGTCAAGCGGGACTAGCGGGGAGCTCCTACAATGAGCAGTTCTTC	CAWSQAGLAGSSYNEQFF
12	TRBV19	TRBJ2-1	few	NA	TGTGCCAGTACCCTGGAGGGGAGAGAGCAGTTCTTC	CASTLEGREQFF
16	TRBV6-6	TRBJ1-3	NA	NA	TGTGCCAGCAGTGTCTCCTCACAGAGCTCTGGAAACACCATATATTTT	CASSVSSQSSGNTIYF